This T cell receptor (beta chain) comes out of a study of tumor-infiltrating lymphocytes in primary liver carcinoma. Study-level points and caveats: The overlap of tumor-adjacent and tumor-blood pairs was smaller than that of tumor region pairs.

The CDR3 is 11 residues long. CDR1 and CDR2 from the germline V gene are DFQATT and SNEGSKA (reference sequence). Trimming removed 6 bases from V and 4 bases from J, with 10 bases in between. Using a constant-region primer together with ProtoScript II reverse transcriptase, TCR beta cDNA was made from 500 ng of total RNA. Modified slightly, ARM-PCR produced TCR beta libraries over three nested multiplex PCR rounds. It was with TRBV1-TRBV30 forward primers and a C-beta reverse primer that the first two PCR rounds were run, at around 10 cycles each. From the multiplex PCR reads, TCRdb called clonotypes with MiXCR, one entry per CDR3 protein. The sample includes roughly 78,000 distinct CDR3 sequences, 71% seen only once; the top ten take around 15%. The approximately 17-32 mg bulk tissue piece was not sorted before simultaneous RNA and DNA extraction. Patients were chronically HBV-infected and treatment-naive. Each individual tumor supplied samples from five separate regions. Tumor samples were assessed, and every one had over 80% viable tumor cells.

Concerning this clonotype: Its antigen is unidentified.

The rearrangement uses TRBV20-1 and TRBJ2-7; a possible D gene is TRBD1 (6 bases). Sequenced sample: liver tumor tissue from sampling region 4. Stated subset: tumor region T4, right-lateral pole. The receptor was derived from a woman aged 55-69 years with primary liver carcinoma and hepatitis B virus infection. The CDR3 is CSARQVYEQYF. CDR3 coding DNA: TGCAGTGCACGACAGGTTTACGAGCAGTACTTC.